The T cell receptor beta chain described here comes from a study of immune evolution from preneoplasia to lung adenocarcinoma. Sequencing used immunoSEQ multiplex PCR; TCRdb keeps in-frame clones, though not all of them. Of approximately 8,800 clones listed, approximately 78% are singletons. Looked up from germline, CDR1 is SGHRS and CDR2 is YFSETQ. The length of the CDR3 is 12 residues. V was shortened by 4 bases and J by 5 bases, with 8 bases between the two germline ends. The TCR sequence derives from a person aged 70 to 85 with lung adenocarcinoma. The sequenced sample was FFPE lung adenocarcinoma in situ tissue. The chain links TRBV5-1 to TRBJ2-3, with unresolved D. The CDR3 bases are TGCGCCAGCAGCCCCTCCCGAGATACGCAGTATTTT. This encodes CASSPSRDTQYF.